Listed below are T cell receptor beta chains from one sample, sequenced in a study of early T cells in non-severe SARS-CoV-2 infection. TCRdb independently ran MiXCR on the 5' RACE reads; one entry per CDR3 protein. Altogether 40,000 or so distinct CDR3 sequences are present, less than 7% being singletons, with the ten largest covering approximately 4%. The sequencing used whole blood, collected at baseline. All receptors come from an adult who was a healthcare worker with PCR-confirmed SARS-CoV-2 infection or an uninfected control (not recorded which). Each CDR3 is given with its conserved first and last residue. The D gene is left open where the match is weak. Part of the rows lack a size; the others show once, few, many or a class for expanded clones.

>few|TRBJ2-3|TRBD2|16|TRBV2
TGTGCCAGCAGTGAAGGTCTAGCGGTCGACACAGATACGCAGTATTTT
CASSEGLAVDTDTQYF
>few|TRBJ2-7|.|12|TRBV11-2
TGTGCCAGCAGAAGGACAGAAAACGAGCAGTACTTC
CASRRTENEQYF
>many|TRBJ2-5|.|15|TRBV11-2
TGTGCCAGCAGTTGGTCGGGGCGACAGCAAGAGACCCAGTACTTC
CASSWSGRQQETQYF
>many|TRBJ2-1|TRBD2|13|TRBV20-1
TGCAGTGCTAGAGGACTAGCTTACAATGAGCAGTTCTTC
CSARGLAYNEQFF
>.|TRBJ1-6|TRBD1|14|TRBV5-6
TGTGCCAGCAGCCCAGACAGGGAGGGTTCACCCCTCCACTTT
CASSPDREGSPLHF
>many|TRBJ2-5|TRBD2|12|TRBV5-4
TGTGCCAGCAGCTTGGCGGGAGGGACCCAGTACTTC
CASSLAGGTQYF
>many|TRBJ1-2|.|11|TRBV10-2
TGCGCCACCTCCCAGGGCGATGGCTACACCTTC
CATSQGDGYTF
>many|TRBJ2-1|TRBD2|15|TRBV6-5
TGTGCCAGCAGTTTAGGACTAGCCTCCTACAATGAGCAGTTCTTC
CASSLGLASYNEQFF
>few|TRBJ2-7|.|13|TRBV10-3
TGTGCCATCAGTGGACAGATTGCCTACGAGCAGTACTTC
CAISGQIAYEQYF
>many|TRBJ2-1|TRBD2|14|TRBV11-3
TGTGCCAGCAGCTTCTTAGCGGGGGAGGGCGAGCAGTTCTTC
CASSFLAGEGEQFF
>.|TRBJ2-7|.|12|TRBV6-5
TGTGCCAGCAGCTCAGGGGCCTACGAGCAGTACTTC
CASSSGAYEQYF
>medium-sized|TRBJ2-1|TRBD1|16|TRBV11-2
TGTGCCAGCAGACCGGCCGGGACAGCTACCTACAATGAGCAGTTCTTC
CASRPAGTATYNEQFF
>many|TRBJ2-6|TRBD1|14|TRBV19
TGTGCCAGTAGGACAGGGGCTGGGGCCAACGTCCTGACTTTC
CASRTGAGANVLTF
>few|TRBJ1-6|.|15|TRBV7-2
TGTGCCAGCAGCTGGGGGGGGCAGGGCAATTCACCCCTCCACTTT
CASSWGGQGNSPLHF
>many|TRBJ2-7|TRBD2|17|TRBV4-1
TGCGCCAGCAGCCAAGAAAGAATGACGGGAGGGCGGTACGAGCAGTACTTC
CASSQERMTGGRYEQYF
>many|TRBJ2-1|TRBD2|15|TRBV25-1
TGTGCCAGCAGTGAATTAGCGGGCCGGTACAATGAGCAGTTCTTC
CASSELAGRYNEQFF
>many|TRBJ2-3|.|14|TRBV5-4
TGTGCCAGCAGCCCGCGAGGGGACACAGATACGCAGTATTTT
CASSPRGDTDTQYF
>many|TRBJ2-1|.|13|TRBV11-2
TGTGCCAGCCTCGGGCAGGGCGGGGATGAGCAGTTCTTC
CASLGQGGDEQFF
>many|TRBJ2-5|.|15|TRBV30
TGTGCCTGGAGTCTCTCCGTGGGGGTTCAAGAGACCCAGTACTTC
CAWSLSVGVQETQYF
>many|TRBJ1-2|.|13|TRBV29-1
TGCAGCGTACAGACAGGCGGGGGATACGGCTACACCTTC
CSVQTGGGYGYTF
>many|TRBJ1-2|.|11|TRBV29-1
TGCAGCGTTGGAAGGGCAGAACGGTACACCTTC
CSVGRAERYTF
>many|TRBJ2-2|TRBD1|15|TRBV24-1
TGTGCCACCAGTGGGACAGGGGGTTACACCGGGGAGCTGTTTTTT
CATSGTGGYTGELFF
>few|TRBJ2-6|.|16|TRBV5-1
TGCGCCAGCAGCTTGCGGACGGACTCTGGGGCCAACGTCCTGACTTTC
CASSLRTDSGANVLTF
>many|TRBJ2-2|.|16|TRBV7-8
TGTGCCAGCAGCTTAGTAGGTGGACGCGGCACCGGGGAGCTGTTTTTT
CASSLVGGRGTGELFF
>many|TRBJ1-5|.|17|TRBV5-6
TGTGCCAGCAGCTTGGCCTGGGGGGCACTGGGTATTCAGCCCCAGCATTTT
CASSLAWGALGIQPQHF
>many|TRBJ1-2|.|13|TRBV12-3/TRBV12-4
TGTGCCAGCAGTCCGGATATGTTCTCTGGCTACACCTTC
CASSPDMFSGYTF
>many|TRBJ2-1|TRBD2|15|TRBV12-3/TRBV12-4
TGTGCCAGCAGTTTTACGTCGGGGGGGAACAATGAGCAGTTCTTC
CASSFTSGGNNEQFF
>few|TRBJ1-1|.|14|TRBV7-9
TGTGCCAGCAGCTTAGAGGCTGGGGCCTTGAAAGCTTTCTTT
CASSLEAGALKAFF
>many|TRBJ2-2|.|15|TRBV29-1
TGCACCACTAAGGGGCCCAGAAGAGGCACCGGGGAGCTGTTTTTT
CTTKGPRRGTGELFF
>few|TRBJ2-7|TRBD2|15|TRBV6-1
TGTGCCAGCAGTTCCTTAGCGGGAGCCCACTACGAGCAGTACTTC
CASSSLAGAHYEQYF
>many|TRBJ1-1|.|12|TRBV20-1
TGCAGTGCTAGAGATTGGAGCACTGAAGCTTTCTTT
CSARDWSTEAFF
>few|TRBJ1-3|.|13|TRBV2
TGTGCCACCCCCGGGTCTGCTGGAAACACCATATATTTT
CATPGSAGNTIYF
>many|TRBJ2-5|.|12|TRBV11-2
TGTGCCAGCAGCTTAGAGGACAAGACCCAGTACTTC
CASSLEDKTQYF
>many|TRBJ2-1|.|11|TRBV12-3/TRBV12-4
TGTGCCAGCACCCAGAACTATGAGCAGTTCTTC
CASTQNYEQFF
>many|TRBJ1-2|.|11|TRBV20-1
TGCAGTGCGCGAATGGGTTCTGGCTACACCTTC
CSARMGSGYTF
>many|TRBJ2-3|.|21|TRBV6-5
TGTGCCAGCAGTTTCACACCGGGACCCGAGAGCGGGCGTCCCGGCACAGATACGCAGTATTTT
CASSFTPGPESGRPGTDTQYF
>.|TRBJ2-7|.|13|TRBV12-3/TRBV12-4
TGTGCCAGCAGTTTAGGGGCAGCCTACGAGCAGTACTTC
CASSLGAAYEQYF
>few|TRBJ2-5|TRBD1|14|TRBV30
TGTGCCTGGAATCCTGGGACAGGGCAAGAGACCCAGTACTTC
CAWNPGTGQETQYF
>many|TRBJ1-1|.|15|TRBV5-8
TGTGCCAGCAGCTATACGGTATCGGTTGACACTGAAGCTTTCTTT
CASSYTVSVDTEAFF
>many|TRBJ1-1|.|16|TRBV6-5
TGTGCCAGCAGTTACTCGTTCGAGGGGCCGAACACTGAAGCTTTCTTT
CASSYSFEGPNTEAFF
>many|TRBJ1-5|TRBD1|13|TRBV6-6
TGTGCCACATCAACAGGGGGGTATCAGCCCCAGCATTTT
CATSTGGYQPQHF
>few|TRBJ2-1|TRBD2|16|TRBV7-9
TGTGCCAGCAGCTTATCTAGCGGGAGATCCTACAATGAGCAGTTCTTC
CASSLSSGRSYNEQFF
>many|TRBJ2-3|.|13|TRBV13
TGTGCCAGCAGACCTAGTCCAACAGATACGCAGTATTTT
CASRPSPTDTQYF
>many|TRBJ1-1|.|11|TRBV6-6
TGTGCCAGCAGCTCTCGACTGGGGGCTTTCTTT
CASSSRLGAFF
>many|TRBJ1-2|.|14|TRBV7-9
TGTGCCAGCAGCTTAGCGCTGTCAGTCTATGGCTACACCTTC
CASSLALSVYGYTF